A selection of T cell receptor beta chains follows, all from one sample in a study of PD-L1 blockade in urothelial cancer. Sequencing was performed with immunoSEQ multiplex PCR; in TCRdb, only in-frame clones are kept and a portion is missing. The sample shows tens of thousands of clones, about 89% of them seen only once. This specimen consisted of PBMCs, obtained around atezolizumab (anti-PD-L1) treatment. Source of these receptors: a man between 70 and 80 years old with urothelial cancer. CDR3s include the opening cysteine and the closing phenylalanine or tryptophan. Each record gives: J gene, V gene, D gene, clone size, CDR3 protein, CDR3 DNA. D genes are given only for firm matches. The size entry is marked missing in some rows and otherwise reads once, few, many or a size class.

J gene: TRBJ2-3; V gene: TRBV9; D gene: TRBD2; clone size: -; CDR3 protein: CASSPSAGGTDTQYF; CDR3 DNA: TGTGCCAGCAGCCCTTCAGCGGGAGGGACAGATACGCAGTATTTT
J gene: TRBJ2-1; V gene: TRBV9; D gene: TRBD2; clone size: -; CDR3 protein: CASSVLADEQFF; CDR3 DNA: TGTGCCAGCAGCGTGCTAGCGGATGAGCAGTTCTTC
J gene: TRBJ2-1; V gene: TRBV19; D gene: -; clone size: -; CDR3 protein: CASSMFSTGTYNEQFF; CDR3 DNA: TGTGCCAGTAGTATGTTCTCCACAGGGACCTACAATGAGCAGTTCTTC
J gene: TRBJ1-1; V gene: TRBV28; D gene: -; clone size: -; CDR3 protein: CASSLIRENTEAFF; CDR3 DNA: TGTGCCAGCAGTCTAATTCGGGAGAACACTGAAGCTTTCTTT
J gene: TRBJ1-2; V gene: TRBV25-1; D gene: TRBD1; clone size: -; CDR3 protein: CASSRQGAGVLIYTF; CDR3 DNA: TGTGCCAGCAGTCGACAGGGGGCGGGAGTCCTTATCTACACCTTC
J gene: TRBJ2-1; V gene: TRBV19; D gene: -; clone size: -; CDR3 protein: CASRVDNEQFF; CDR3 DNA: TGTGCCAGCCGGGTCGACAATGAGCAGTTCTTC
J gene: TRBJ2-1; V gene: TRBV27; D gene: -; clone size: -; CDR3 protein: CASSWGWQNYNEQFF; CDR3 DNA: TGTGCCAGCAGTTGGGGCTGGCAGAATTACAATGAGCAGTTCTTC
J gene: TRBJ2-3; V gene: TRBV6-4; D gene: TRBD2; clone size: -; CDR3 protein: CASSDSSAGSGGTQYF; CDR3 DNA: TGTGCCAGCAGTGACTCCTCAGCGGGGTCCGGTGGTACGCAGTATTTT
J gene: TRBJ2-5; V gene: TRBV15; D gene: TRBD2; clone size: -; CDR3 protein: CATQRTIAGVGETQYF; CDR3 DNA: TGTGCCACCCAGCGAACGATAGCGGGAGTGGGTGAGACCCAGTACTTC
J gene: TRBJ2-5; V gene: TRBV6-5; D gene: -; clone size: -; CDR3 protein: CASSSMETQYF; CDR3 DNA: TGTGCCAGCAGTTCTATGGAGACCCAGTACTTC
J gene: TRBJ2-4; V gene: TRBV6-5; D gene: TRBD1; clone size: -; CDR3 protein: CASSDRAGNIQYF; CDR3 DNA: TGTGCCAGCAGTGACAGGGCGGGAAACATTCAGTACTTC
J gene: TRBJ2-1; V gene: TRBV6-1; D gene: TRBD1; clone size: -; CDR3 protein: CASSVQGDEQFF; CDR3 DNA: TGTGCCAGCAGTGTACAGGGGGATGAGCAGTTCTTC
J gene: TRBJ1-2; V gene: TRBV28; D gene: -; clone size: -; CDR3 protein: CASSFLWGPGYGYTF; CDR3 DNA: TGTGCCAGCAGTTTTCTTTGGGGCCCCGGCTATGGCTACACCTTC
J gene: TRBJ2-7; V gene: TRBV7-6; D gene: TRBD2; clone size: -; CDR3 protein: CASTNWAGGPGDEQYF; CDR3 DNA: TGTGCCAGCACTAATTGGGCGGGAGGCCCCGGGGACGAGCAGTACTTC
J gene: TRBJ2-4; V gene: TRBV5-1; D gene: TRBD1; clone size: -; CDR3 protein: CASSPGQGSGGNIQYF; CDR3 DNA: TGCGCCAGCAGCCCTGGACAGGGGAGTGGTGGAAACATTCAGTACTTC
J gene: TRBJ1-5; V gene: TRBV28; D gene: TRBD1; clone size: -; CDR3 protein: CASSSRLNRGAQPQHF; CDR3 DNA: TGTGCCAGTTCATCCCGACTAAACAGGGGAGCTCAGCCCCAGCATTTT
J gene: TRBJ2-2; V gene: TRBV6-1; D gene: TRBD2; clone size: -; CDR3 protein: CASSALASGRYTGELFF; CDR3 DNA: TGTGCCAGCAGTGCCTTGGCTAGCGGGAGATACACCGGGGAGCTGTTTTTT
J gene: TRBJ1-2; V gene: TRBV12-5; D gene: -; clone size: -; CDR3 protein: CASGLSGESGYTF; CDR3 DNA: TGTGCTAGTGGTTTGTCAGGGGAGAGTGGCTACACCTTC
J gene: TRBJ2-6; V gene: TRBV29-1; D gene: -; clone size: -; CDR3 protein: CSVLAGSGANVLTF; CDR3 DNA: TGCAGCGTGCTGGCGGGCTCTGGGGCCAACGTCCTGACTTTC
J gene: TRBJ2-1; V gene: TRBV14; D gene: -; clone size: -; CDR3 protein: CASSQERGNEQFF; CDR3 DNA: TGTGCCAGCAGCCAAGAACGCGGGAATGAGCAGTTCTTC
J gene: TRBJ2-7; V gene: TRBV6-1; D gene: -; clone size: once; CDR3 protein: CASSDREGVNYEQYF; CDR3 DNA: TGTGCCAGCAGTGATCGCGAGGGGGTCAACTACGAGCAGTACTTC
J gene: TRBJ2-7; V gene: TRBV28; D gene: TRBD2; clone size: -; CDR3 protein: CASRAGTTNYEQYF; CDR3 DNA: TGTGCCAGCAGGGCAGGGACTACGAACTACGAGCAGTACTTC
J gene: TRBJ2-5; V gene: TRBV4-1; D gene: TRBD1; clone size: -; CDR3 protein: CASSHLTGDEAAQYF; CDR3 DNA: TGCGCCAGCAGCCACCTTACAGGGGACGAAGCGGCCCAGTACTTC
J gene: TRBJ2-4; V gene: TRBV4-1; D gene: -; clone size: few; CDR3 protein: CASSQDRGSQGIQYF; CDR3 DNA: TGCGCCAGCAGCCAAGATCGAGGGAGCCAAGGCATTCAGTACTTC
J gene: TRBJ1-5; V gene: TRBV30; D gene: -; clone size: once; CDR3 protein: CAWSVVGGSNQPQHF; CDR3 DNA: TGTGCCTGGAGTGTAGTGGGGGGGAGCAATCAGCCCCAGCATTTT
J gene: TRBJ1-2; V gene: TRBV18; D gene: TRBD1; clone size: -; CDR3 protein: CASSPRDRWNGYTF; CDR3 DNA: TGTGCCAGCTCACCCCGGGACAGGTGGAATGGCTACACCTTC
J gene: TRBJ2-5; V gene: TRBV18; D gene: -; clone size: -; CDR3 protein: CASSPTLRLETQYF; CDR3 DNA: TGTGCCAGCTCACCGACACTGCGTTTGGAGACCCAGTACTTC
J gene: TRBJ2-7; V gene: TRBV29-1; D gene: -; clone size: -; CDR3 protein: CSVSLAAYEQYF; CDR3 DNA: TGCAGCGTTTCCTTGGCCGCCTACGAGCAGTACTTC
J gene: TRBJ2-7; V gene: TRBV7-9; D gene: -; clone size: -; CDR3 protein: CASSPSSYEQYF; CDR3 DNA: TGTGCCAGCAGCCCTAGCTCCTACGAGCAGTACTTC
J gene: TRBJ1-2; V gene: TRBV5-1; D gene: -; clone size: few; CDR3 protein: CASSLDGANYGYTF; CDR3 DNA: TGCGCCAGCAGCTTGGACGGAGCTAACTATGGCTACACCTTC
J gene: TRBJ1-1; V gene: TRBV10-1; D gene: TRBD1; clone size: -; CDR3 protein: CASSTTGKAEAFF; CDR3 DNA: TGCGCCAGCAGTACGACAGGGAAGGCTGAAGCTTTCTTT
J gene: TRBJ2-1; V gene: TRBV18; D gene: TRBD2; clone size: -; CDR3 protein: CASSPASGSHNEQFF; CDR3 DNA: TGTGCCAGCTCACCGGCTAGCGGGAGTCACAATGAGCAGTTCTTC
J gene: TRBJ2-7; V gene: TRBV5-1; D gene: -; clone size: -; CDR3 protein: CASSLESGRGQYEQYF; CDR3 DNA: TGCGCCAGCAGCTTGGAGTCCGGCAGGGGCCAATACGAGCAGTACTTC
J gene: TRBJ2-1; V gene: TRBV29-1; D gene: -; clone size: once; CDR3 protein: CSVGVPGSYNEQFF; CDR3 DNA: TGCAGCGTCGGGGTTCCAGGTTCCTACAATGAGCAGTTCTTC
J gene: TRBJ2-2; V gene: TRBV19; D gene: TRBD1; clone size: -; CDR3 protein: CASSQLPGQGDTGELFF; CDR3 DNA: TGTGCCAGTAGTCAATTGCCGGGACAGGGGGATACCGGGGAGCTGTTTTTT
J gene: TRBJ1-1; V gene: TRBV20-1; D gene: -; clone size: -; CDR3 protein: CSAWGGTEAFF; CDR3 DNA: TGCAGTGCTTGGGGGGGTACTGAAGCTTTCTTT
J gene: TRBJ1-2; V gene: TRBV11-3; D gene: -; clone size: once; CDR3 protein: CASSLNGGGGTTGYTF; CDR3 DNA: TGTGCCAGCAGCTTAAATGGGGGAGGGGGGACAACCGGCTACACCTTC
J gene: TRBJ2-4; V gene: TRBV21-1; D gene: -; clone size: -; CDR3 protein: CASSKGLALAKNIQYF; CDR3 DNA: TGTGCCAGCAGCAAAGGACTAGCCCTAGCCAAAAACATTCAGTACTTC
J gene: TRBJ1-3; V gene: TRBV29-1; D gene: -; clone size: once; CDR3 protein: CSQEWDNSGNTIYF; CDR3 DNA: TGCAGCCAAGAATGGGACAACTCTGGAAACACCATATATTTT
J gene: TRBJ2-3; V gene: TRBV5-1; D gene: -; clone size: -; CDR3 protein: CASSPRSGVDTQYF; CDR3 DNA: TGCGCCAGCAGCCCTAGGTCGGGAGTGGATACGCAGTATTTT
J gene: TRBJ2-1; V gene: TRBV10-1; D gene: TRBD2; clone size: -; CDR3 protein: CASSEFQREGHMFF; CDR3 DNA: TGCGCCAGCAGTGAGTTCCAGCGGGAGGGCCATATGTTCTTC
J gene: TRBJ2-3; V gene: TRBV5-1; D gene: -; clone size: -; CDR3 protein: CASSLFRAQFSTDTQYF; CDR3 DNA: TGCGCCAGCAGCTTATTCAGGGCGCAGTTTAGCACAGATACGCAGTATTTT
J gene: TRBJ2-3; V gene: TRBV9; D gene: -; clone size: once; CDR3 protein: CASSVVGRADTQYF; CDR3 DNA: TGTGCCAGCAGCGTAGTTGGCAGGGCAGATACGCAGTATTTT
J gene: TRBJ2-7; V gene: TRBV5-4; D gene: TRBD2; clone size: -; CDR3 protein: CASTPSGRTAEQYF; CDR3 DNA: TGTGCCAGCACCCCAAGCGGGAGGACGGCCGAGCAGTACTTC
J gene: TRBJ2-1; V gene: TRBV12-5; D gene: -; clone size: once; CDR3 protein: CASGLAFYNEQFF; CDR3 DNA: TGTGCTAGTGGTTTGGCATTTTACAATGAGCAGTTCTTC
J gene: TRBJ2-1; V gene: TRBV27; D gene: -; clone size: -; CDR3 protein: CASSPQGVEQFF; CDR3 DNA: TGTGCCAGCAGTCCCCAAGGGGTTGAGCAGTTCTTC
J gene: TRBJ2-3; V gene: TRBV10-1; D gene: -; clone size: once; CDR3 protein: CASSPRQGGADTQYF; CDR3 DNA: TGCGCCAGCAGTCCCAGACAGGGAGGAGCAGATACGCAGTATTTT
J gene: TRBJ2-7; V gene: TRBV7-8; D gene: TRBD2; clone size: -; CDR3 protein: CASSLVRGEQYF; CDR3 DNA: TGTGCCAGCAGCTTAGTGCGGGGGGAGCAGTACTTC
J gene: TRBJ2-1; V gene: TRBV6-1; D gene: -; clone size: -; CDR3 protein: CASRGPLPGNNEQFF; CDR3 DNA: TGTGCCAGCCGTGGGCCTTTACCGGGGAACAATGAGCAGTTCTTC
J gene: TRBJ2-5; V gene: TRBV6-1; D gene: -; clone size: -; CDR3 protein: CASSERGFGETQYF; CDR3 DNA: TGTGCCAGCAGTGAACGGGGGTTCGGGGAGACCCAGTACTTC
J gene: TRBJ1-2; V gene: TRBV19; D gene: -; clone size: once; CDR3 protein: CASSIGAFYGYTF; CDR3 DNA: TGTGCCAGTAGTATAGGGGCCTTCTATGGCTACACCTTC
J gene: TRBJ1-5; V gene: TRBV28; D gene: -; clone size: -; CDR3 protein: CASSLLNQPQHF; CDR3 DNA: TGTGCCAGCAGCTTACTGAATCAGCCCCAGCATTTT
J gene: TRBJ1-6; V gene: TRBV6-5; D gene: -; clone size: -; CDR3 protein: CASSTNRDSPLHF; CDR3 DNA: TGTGCCAGCAGCACCAACAGGGACTCACCCCTCCACTTT
J gene: TRBJ2-3; V gene: TRBV11-1; D gene: -; clone size: -; CDR3 protein: CASSLFKGFTDTQYF; CDR3 DNA: TGTGCCAGCAGCTTATTTAAGGGGTTCACAGATACGCAGTATTTT
J gene: TRBJ2-7; V gene: TRBV7-2; D gene: TRBD2; clone size: -; CDR3 protein: CASSLERSSGTYSYEQYF; CDR3 DNA: TGTGCCAGCAGCTTAGAGAGGTCTAGCGGGACCTACTCCTACGAGCAGTACTTC